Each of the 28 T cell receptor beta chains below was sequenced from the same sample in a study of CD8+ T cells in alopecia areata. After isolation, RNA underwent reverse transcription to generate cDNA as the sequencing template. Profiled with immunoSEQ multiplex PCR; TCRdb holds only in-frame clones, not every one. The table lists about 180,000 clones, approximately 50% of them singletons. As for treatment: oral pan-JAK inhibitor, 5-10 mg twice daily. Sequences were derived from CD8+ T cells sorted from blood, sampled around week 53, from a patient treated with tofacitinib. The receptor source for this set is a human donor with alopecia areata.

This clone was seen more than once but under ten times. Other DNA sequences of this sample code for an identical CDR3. CDR3 region: CASSSTGELFF. CDR3 DNA sequence: TGTGCCAGCAGTTCAACCGGGGAGCTGTTTTTT. V gene TRBV27 combines with J gene TRBJ2-2; no definite D call. The V gene's germline CDR1 is MNHEY and CDR2 SMNVEV (reference sequence). Trimming removed 4 bases at V and 5 bases at J, with 2 bases between. The CDR3 is 11 residues long.

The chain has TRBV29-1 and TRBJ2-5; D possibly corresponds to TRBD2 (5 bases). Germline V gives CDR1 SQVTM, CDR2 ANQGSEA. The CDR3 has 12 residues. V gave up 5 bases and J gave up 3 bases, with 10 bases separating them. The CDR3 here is CSVSLGEETQYF. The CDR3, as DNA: TGCAGCGTTAGTCTGGGAGAAGAGACCCAGTACTTC.

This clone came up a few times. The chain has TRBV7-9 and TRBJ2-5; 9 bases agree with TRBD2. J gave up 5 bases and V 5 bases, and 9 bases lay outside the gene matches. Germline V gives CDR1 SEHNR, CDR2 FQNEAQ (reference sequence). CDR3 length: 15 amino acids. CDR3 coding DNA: TGTGCCAGCAGCCCCCCGCTAGCGGGGCGGGAGACCCAGTACTTC. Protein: CASSPPLAGRETQYF.

In DNA form, the CDR3 reads TGTGCCAGCAGTACGACGGACAGGGGAGGTGGCTACACCTTC. Its translation: CASSTTDRGGGYTF. The chain is built from TRBV6-5 and TRBJ1-2; TRBD1 agrees at 9 bases. Trimming took 5 bases from V and 7 from J; bases not matched to a gene: 8. CDR3 length: 14 amino acids. The germline V gene has CDR1 MNHEY and CDR2 SVGAGI.

The CDR3: CATSREGGSYNEQFF. The CDR3 DNA is TGTGCCACCAGCAGAGAGGGTGGGTCCTACAATGAGCAGTTCTTC. The V call is TRBV15, the J call TRBJ2-1; D gene ambiguous. This CDR3 comprises 15 residues. The V end lost 0 bases, the J end lost 1 base, and 7 bases lay between the germline ends. Germline CDR1 is LNHNV and CDR2 is YYDKDF (reference sequence).

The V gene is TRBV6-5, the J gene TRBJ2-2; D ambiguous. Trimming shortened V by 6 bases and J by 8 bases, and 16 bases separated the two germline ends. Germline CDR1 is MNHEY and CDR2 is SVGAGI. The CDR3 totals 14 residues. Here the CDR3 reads CASSDGRDPGELFF. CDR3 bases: TGTGCCAGCAGCGACGGTAGGGATCCGGGGGAGCTGTTTTTT.

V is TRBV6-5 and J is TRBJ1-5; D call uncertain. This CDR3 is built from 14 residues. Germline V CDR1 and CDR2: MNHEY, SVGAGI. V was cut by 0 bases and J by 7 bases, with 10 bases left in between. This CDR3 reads CASSYSEGFQPQHF. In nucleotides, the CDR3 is TGTGCCAGCAGTTACTCGGAAGGGTTCCAGCCCCAGCATTTT.

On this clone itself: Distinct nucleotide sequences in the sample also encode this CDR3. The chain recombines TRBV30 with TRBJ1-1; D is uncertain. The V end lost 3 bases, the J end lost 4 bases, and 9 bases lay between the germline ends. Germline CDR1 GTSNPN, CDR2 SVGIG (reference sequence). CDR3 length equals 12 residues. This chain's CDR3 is CAWSPLGTEAFF. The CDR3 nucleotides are TGTGCCTGGAGCCCCCTAGGCACTGAAGCTTTCTTT.

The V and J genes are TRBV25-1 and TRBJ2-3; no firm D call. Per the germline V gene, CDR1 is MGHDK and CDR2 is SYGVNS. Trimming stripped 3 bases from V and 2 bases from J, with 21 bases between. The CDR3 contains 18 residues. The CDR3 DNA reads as TGTGCCAGCAGTGATCGGTTGCATTCTACCGGCAACACAGATACGCAGTATTTT. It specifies CASSDRLHSTGNTDTQYF.

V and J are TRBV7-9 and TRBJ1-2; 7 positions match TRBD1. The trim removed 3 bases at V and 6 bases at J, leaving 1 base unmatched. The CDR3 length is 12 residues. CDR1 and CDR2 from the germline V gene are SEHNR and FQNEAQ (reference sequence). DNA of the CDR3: TGTGCCAGCAGCTTCGGGACAGATGGCTACACCTTC. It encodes CASSFGTDGYTF. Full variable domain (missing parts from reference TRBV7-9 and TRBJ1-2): DTGVSQNPRHKITKRGQNVTFRCDPISEHNRLYWYRQTLGQGPEFLTYFQNEAQLEKSRLLSDRFSAERPKGSFSTLEIQRTEQGDSAMYLCASSFGTDGYTFGSGTRLTVV.

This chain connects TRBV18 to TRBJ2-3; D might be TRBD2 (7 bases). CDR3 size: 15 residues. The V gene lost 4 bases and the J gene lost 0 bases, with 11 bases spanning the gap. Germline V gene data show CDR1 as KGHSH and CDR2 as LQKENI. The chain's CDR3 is CASSRGGRSTDTQYF. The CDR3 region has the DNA TGTGCCAGCTCACGGGGGGGCAGAAGCACAGATACGCAGTATTTT.

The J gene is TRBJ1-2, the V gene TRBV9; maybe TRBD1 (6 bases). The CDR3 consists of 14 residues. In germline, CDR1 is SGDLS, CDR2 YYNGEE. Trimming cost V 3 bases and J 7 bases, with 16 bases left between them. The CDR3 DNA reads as TGTGCCAGCAGCGAAGGGTCAGGGGTCCTTGGCTACACCTTC. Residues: CASSEGSGVLGYTF.

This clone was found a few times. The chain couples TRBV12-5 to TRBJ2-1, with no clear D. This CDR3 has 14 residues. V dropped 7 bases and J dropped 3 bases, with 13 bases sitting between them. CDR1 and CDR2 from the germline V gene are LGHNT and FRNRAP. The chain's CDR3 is CASAHRTYYNEQFF. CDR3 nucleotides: TGTGCTAGTGCCCATCGAACCTACTACAATGAGCAGTTCTTC.

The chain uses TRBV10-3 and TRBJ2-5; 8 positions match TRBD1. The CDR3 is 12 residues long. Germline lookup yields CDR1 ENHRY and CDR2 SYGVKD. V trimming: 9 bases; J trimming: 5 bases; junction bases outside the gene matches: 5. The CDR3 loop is CAIQGEAETQYF. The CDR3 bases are TGTGCCATACAGGGGGAGGCGGAGACCCAGTACTTC.

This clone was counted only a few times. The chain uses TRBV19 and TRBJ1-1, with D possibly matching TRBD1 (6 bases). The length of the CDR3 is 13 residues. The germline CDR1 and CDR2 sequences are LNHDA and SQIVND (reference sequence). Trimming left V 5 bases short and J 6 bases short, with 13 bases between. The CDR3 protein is CASSYREGSEAFF. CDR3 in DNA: TGTGCCAGTAGTTACAGGGAAGGTTCTGAAGCTTTCTTT.

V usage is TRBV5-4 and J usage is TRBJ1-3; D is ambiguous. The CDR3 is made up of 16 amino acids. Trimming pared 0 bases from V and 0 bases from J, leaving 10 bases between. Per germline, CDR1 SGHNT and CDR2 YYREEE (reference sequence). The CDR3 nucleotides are TGTGCCAGCAGCTTGGAGGGTTTGCTCTCTGGAAACACCATATATTTT. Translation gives CASSLEGLLSGNTIYF.

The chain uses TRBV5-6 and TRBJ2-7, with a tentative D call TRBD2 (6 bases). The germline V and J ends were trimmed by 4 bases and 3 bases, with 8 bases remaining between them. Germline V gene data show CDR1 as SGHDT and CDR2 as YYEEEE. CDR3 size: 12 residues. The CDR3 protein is CASSLEGYEQYF. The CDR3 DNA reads TGTGCCAGCAGCCTGGAGGGCTACGAGCAGTACTTC. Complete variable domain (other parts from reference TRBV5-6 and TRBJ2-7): DAGVTQSPTHLIKTRGQQVTLRCSPKSGHDTVSWYQQALGQGPQFIFQYYEEEERQRGNFPDRFSGHQFPNYSSELNVNALLLGDSALYLCASSLEGYEQYFGPGTRLTVT.

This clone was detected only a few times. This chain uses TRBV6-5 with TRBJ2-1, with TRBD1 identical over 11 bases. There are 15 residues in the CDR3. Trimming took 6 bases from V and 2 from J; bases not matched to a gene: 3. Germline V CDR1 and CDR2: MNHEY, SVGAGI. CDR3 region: CASRSGQGAYNEQFF. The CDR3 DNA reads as TGTGCCAGCAGATCGGGACAGGGGGCCTACAATGAGCAGTTCTTC.

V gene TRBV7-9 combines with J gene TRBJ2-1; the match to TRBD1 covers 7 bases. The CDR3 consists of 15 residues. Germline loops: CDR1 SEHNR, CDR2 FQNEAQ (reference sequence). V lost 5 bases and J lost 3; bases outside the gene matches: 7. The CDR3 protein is CASSPTGLLYNEQFF. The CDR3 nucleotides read TGTGCCAGCAGCCCGACAGGGTTACTCTACAATGAGCAGTTCTTC.

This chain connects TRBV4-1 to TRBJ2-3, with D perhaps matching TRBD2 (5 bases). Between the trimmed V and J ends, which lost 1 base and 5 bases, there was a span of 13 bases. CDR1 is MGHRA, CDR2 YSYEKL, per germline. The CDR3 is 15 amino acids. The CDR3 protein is CASSQGLSRGDTQYF. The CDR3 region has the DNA TGCGCCAGCAGCCAAGGCCTTTCCCGGGGAGATACGCAGTATTTT.

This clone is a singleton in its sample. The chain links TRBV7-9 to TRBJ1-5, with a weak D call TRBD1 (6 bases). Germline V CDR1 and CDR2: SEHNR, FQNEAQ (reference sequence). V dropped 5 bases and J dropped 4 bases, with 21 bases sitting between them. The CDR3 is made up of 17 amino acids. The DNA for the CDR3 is TGTGCCAGCAGCCCCGGATGGGGGGGCCTAGGAAATCAGCCCCAGCATTTT. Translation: CASSPGWGGLGNQPQHF.

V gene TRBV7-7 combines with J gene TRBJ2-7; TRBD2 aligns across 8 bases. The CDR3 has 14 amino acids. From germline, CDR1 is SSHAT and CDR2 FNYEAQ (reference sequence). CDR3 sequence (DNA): TGTGCTAGCTCCGGGGGGGACACTTCCTACGAGCAGTACTTC. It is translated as CASSGGDTSYEQYF.

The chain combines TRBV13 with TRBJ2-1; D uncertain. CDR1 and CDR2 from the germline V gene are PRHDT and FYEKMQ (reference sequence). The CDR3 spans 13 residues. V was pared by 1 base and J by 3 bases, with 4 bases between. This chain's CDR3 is CASSLEVYNEQFF. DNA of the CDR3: TGTGCCAGCAGCTTAGAAGTCTACAATGAGCAGTTCTTC.

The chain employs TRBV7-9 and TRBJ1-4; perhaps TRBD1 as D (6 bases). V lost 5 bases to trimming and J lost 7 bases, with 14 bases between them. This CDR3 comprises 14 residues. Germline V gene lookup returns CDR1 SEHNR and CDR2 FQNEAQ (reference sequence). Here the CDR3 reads CASSRGRPGEKLFF. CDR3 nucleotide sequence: TGTGCCAGCAGCCGGGGGCGGCCAGGTGAAAAACTGTTTTTT.

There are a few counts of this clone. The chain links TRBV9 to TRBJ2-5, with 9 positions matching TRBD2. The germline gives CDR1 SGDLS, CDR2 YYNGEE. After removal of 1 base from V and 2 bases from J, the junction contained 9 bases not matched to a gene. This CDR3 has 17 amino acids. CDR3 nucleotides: TGTGCCAGCAGCGTAAAATTGAAGCGGGGGGCTCAAGAGACCCAGTACTTC. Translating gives CASSVKLKRGAQETQYF.

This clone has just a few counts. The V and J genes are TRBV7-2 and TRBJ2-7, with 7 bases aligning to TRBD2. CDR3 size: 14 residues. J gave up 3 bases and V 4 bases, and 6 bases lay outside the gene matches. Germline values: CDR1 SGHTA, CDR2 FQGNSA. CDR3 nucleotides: TGTGCCAGCAGCTCGGACGGACTAGGCTACGAGCAGTACTTC. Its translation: CASSSDGLGYEQYF.

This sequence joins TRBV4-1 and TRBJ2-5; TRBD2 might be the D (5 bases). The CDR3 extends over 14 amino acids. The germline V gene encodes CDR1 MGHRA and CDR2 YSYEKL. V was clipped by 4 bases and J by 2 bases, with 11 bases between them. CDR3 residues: CASSPPWEQETQYF. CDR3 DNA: TGCGCCAGCAGCCCCCCGTGGGAGCAAGAGACCCAGTACTTC.

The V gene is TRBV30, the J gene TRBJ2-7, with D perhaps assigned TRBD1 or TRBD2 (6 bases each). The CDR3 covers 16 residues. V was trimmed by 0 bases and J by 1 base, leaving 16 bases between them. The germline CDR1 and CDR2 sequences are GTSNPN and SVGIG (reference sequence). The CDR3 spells CAWSVGGSKLSYEQYF. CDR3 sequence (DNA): TGTGCCTGGAGTGTCGGGGGCAGCAAACTGTCCTACGAGCAGTACTTC.